These 19 T cell receptor beta chains were sequenced from one sample in a study of blood T cells in healthy people across ages. Sample-barcoded 5' priming and a J-beta primer mix drove a second PCR of about 6 to 11 cycles. TCRdb fed the 5' RACE reads into MiXCR, producing one record per CDR3 protein. Of hundreds of thousands of distinct CDR3 sequences listed, around 20% are singletons. Sequences were obtained from blood. All receptors derive from a man in his 70s in good health.

This clonotype was found many times. The chain employs TRBV12-3 or TRBV12-4 and TRBJ2-5; 10 bases fit TRBD2. The J call is doubtful: the DNA matches TRBJ2-7 better. The CDR3 extends over 15 amino acids. CDR3: CASSQRLAGPYEQYF. The CDR3 DNA is TGTGCCAGCAGCCAAAGACTAGCGGGTCCCTACGAGCAGTACTTC.

The chain has TRBV20-1 and TRBJ2-1, with 9 bases that match TRBD2. V lost 6 bases, J lost 1 base, and 4 bases stayed unmatched. Germline CDR1 and CDR2: DFQATT and SNEGSKA (reference sequence). The CDR3 loop spans 14 amino acids. Here the CDR3 reads CSARSGRSYNEQFF. The CDR3 bases are TGCAGTGCCCGCAGCGGGAGGTCCTACAATGAGCAGTTCTTC.

The chain is built from TRBV5-1 and TRBJ2-7; D is unresolved. The CDR3 runs 8 residues. Germline V gene sequence: CDR1 SGHRS, CDR2 YFSETQ. The CDR3 sequence is CASSLDGV. The CDR3 nucleotides read TGCGCCAGCAGCTTGGACGGGGTC.

This chain connects TRBV27 to TRBJ2-1, with 15 nucleotides matching TRBD2. The ends lost 1 base at V and 3 bases at J; junction bases unmatched: 4. The CDR3 spans 18 residues. Germline V gene lookup returns CDR1 MNHEY and CDR2 SMNVEV (reference sequence). The CDR3 nucleotides read TGTGCCAGCAGTTTATATGGACTAGCGGGAGGGTACTACAATGAGCAGTTCTTC. Its translation is CASSLYGLAGGYYNEQFF.

This chain uses TRBV20-1 with TRBJ1-1, with D possibly matching TRBD1 (6 bases). The CDR3 is made up of 14 amino acids. V lost 3 bases and J 7 bases, leaving 18 bases between the germline ends. Looked up from germline, CDR1 is DFQATT and CDR2 is SNEGSKA (reference sequence). The CDR3 protein is CSASPDRIWGEAFF. In DNA form, the CDR3 reads TGCAGTGCTAGCCCTGACAGGATCTGGGGTGAAGCTTTCTTT.

This clonotype was picked up a small number of times. The rearrangement links TRBV28 to TRBJ2-3; 10 bases line up with TRBD2. Germline V gene data show CDR1 as MDHEN and CDR2 as SYDVKM. V lost 4 bases to trimming and J lost 4 bases; unmatched junction nucleotides: 11. The CDR3 extends over 17 amino acids. The chain's CDR3 is CASSSGSSGRFADTQYF. The DNA of the CDR3 is TGTGCCAGCAGTTCCGGGTCTAGCGGGAGATTCGCAGATACGCAGTATTTT. Supplemented by reference TRBV28 and TRBJ2-3, the full variable domain reads DVKVTQSSRYLVKRTGEKVFLECVQDMDHENMFWYRQDPGLGLRLIYFSYDVKMKEKGDIPEGYSVSREKKERFSLILESASTNQTSMYLCASSSGSSGRFADTQYFGPGTRLTVL.

This clonotype showed up just a few times. This chain connects TRBV7-2 to TRBJ2-1; tentatively, D is TRBD2 (6 bases). This CDR3 spans 15 amino acids. V was trimmed by 0 bases and J by 5 bases, leaving 11 bases between them. In germline, CDR1 is SGHTA, CDR2 FQGNSA. CDR3 in DNA: TGTGCCAGCAGCTTAGCCGGGAGTGTCGACAATGAGCAGTTCTTC. Amino acid sequence: CASSLAGSVDNEQFF.

The rearrangement links TRBV9 to TRBJ2-2, with a tentative D call TRBD2 (6 bases). Germline V gene data show CDR1 as SGDLS and CDR2 as YYNGEE. Trimming removed 6 bases from V and 4 bases from J, with 13 bases in between. The CDR3 length is 14 residues. CDR3: CASKGGPGTGELFF. The CDR3 DNA sequence: TGTGCCAGCAAAGGAGGGCCGGGCACCGGGGAGCTGTTTTTT.

In its sample, this clonotype was seen a few times. This chain joins TRBV21-1 and TRBJ2-7. TRBV21-1 represents a pseudogene. The CDR3 is made up of 8 amino acids. CDR3 in amino acids: CASREQYF. The CDR3, as DNA: TGTGCCAGCAGAGAGCAGTACTTC.

This clonotype was seen only a few times. The chain employs TRBV20-1 and TRBJ2-5, with D hard to call. The J call may be wrong; the DNA end is better matched by TRBJ2-1. CDR3 size: 13 residues. CDR1 is DFQATT and CDR2 is SNEGSKA in the germline V gene (reference sequence). CDR3 protein: CSARDSRINEQFF. The CDR3, as DNA: TGCAGTGCTAGAGATAGTCGAATCAATGAGCAGTTCTTC.

J is TRBJ1-2 and V is TRBV2; perhaps TRBD1 as D (5 bases). V was shortened by 8 bases and J by 2 bases, with 15 bases between the two germline ends. Germline V gives CDR1 SNHLY, CDR2 FYNNEI. The CDR3 spans 14 residues. CDR3 region: CASGGRTENYGYTF. In DNA, the CDR3 is TGTGCCAGCGGGGGTCGCACCGAAAACTATGGCTACACCTTC.

J is TRBJ2-7 and V is TRBV20-1, with 7 positions matching TRBD1. From germline, CDR1 is DFQATT and CDR2 SNEGSKA (reference sequence). The length of the CDR3 is 16 residues. J was trimmed by 2 bases and V by 5 bases; bases with no gene match: 15. This CDR3 is CSAVLERTGLTYEQYF. The DNA for the CDR3 is TGCAGTGCTGTCCTTGAGCGGACAGGACTGACCTACGAGCAGTACTTC.

This sequence joins TRBV5-4 and TRBJ2-7, with TRBD2 matching over 8 bases. The J call could be wrong; TRBJ2-1 is a better fit for the DNA end. This CDR3 contains 17 residues. Looked up from germline, CDR1 is SGHNT and CDR2 is YYREEE (reference sequence). The CDR3 sequence is CASSLAFGSGMYNEQFF. The DNA of the CDR3 is TGTGCCAGCAGCTTGGCCTTTGGTAGCGGGATGTACAATGAGCAGTTCTTC.

The chain uses TRBV7-6 and TRBJ2-1; TRBD1 is a possible D gene (6 bases). V lost 5 bases to trimming and J lost 0 bases, with 17 bases between them. The CDR3 runs 17 residues. Germline lookup yields CDR1 SGHVS and CDR2 FNYEAQ. Written as DNA, the CDR3 is TGTGCCAGCAGCCTCTCTCCGGGACACTCCTCCTACAATGAGCAGTTCTTC. It yields the protein CASSLSPGHSSYNEQFF.

Comment on this clonotype: Germline and junction disagree at one end, which may indicate a read error. The chain couples TRBV7-7 to TRBJ2-1, with 7 bases that match TRBD1. The J call may be in error: the DNA end matches TRBJ2-5 better. Germline V gives CDR1 SSHAT, CDR2 FNYEAQ (reference sequence). The CDR3 is 15 residues long. The CDR3 DNA reads as TGTGCTAGCAGCAGAACCGCAGGGGGCCAAGAGACCCAGTACTTC. Amino acid sequence: CASSRTAGGQETQYF.

This sequence joins TRBV6-6 and TRBJ2-7, with no clear D. Germline CDR1 is MNHNY and CDR2 is SVGAGI (reference sequence). The CDR3 consists of 11 residues. V was shortened by 6 bases and J by 3 bases, with 6 bases between the two germline ends. CDR3 sequence: CASRLSYEQYF. DNA for the CDR3: TGTGCCAGCAGGCTAAGCTACGAGCAGTACTTC.

This clonotype has only a few counts. The genes are TRBV2 and TRBJ2-5; D unresolved. V was clipped by 8 bases and J by 4 bases, with 5 bases between them. CDR1 and CDR2 (germline): SNHLY, FYNNEI. This CDR3 has 10 residues. CDR3 protein: CASEAETQYF. DNA for the CDR3: TGTGCCAGCGAGGCAGAGACCCAGTACTTC.

This clonotype appeared a few times. The chain recombines TRBV20-1 with TRBJ2-5; D perhaps matches TRBD2 (5 bases). Germline assignment: CDR1 DFQATT and CDR2 SNEGSKA (reference sequence). V was clipped by 6 bases and J by 3 bases, with 17 bases between them. This CDR3 comprises 14 residues. This chain's CDR3 is CSAAGRAAKETQYF. The CDR3 region has the DNA TGCAGTGCCGCTGGCCGAGCGGCAAAAGAGACCCAGTACTTC.

This clonotype occurred a few times. This chain uses TRBV30 with TRBJ2-3; D might be TRBD1 (5 bases). V was shortened by 2 bases and J by 3 bases, with 12 bases between the two germline ends. This CDR3 has 14 residues. Germline CDR1 and CDR2: GTSNPN and SVGIG (reference sequence). CDR3 in amino acids: CAWSPSPGTDTQYF. CDR3 nucleotide sequence: TGTGCCTGGAGTCCTTCACCAGGGACAGATACGCAGTATTTT.